This TCR beta chain was sequenced in a study of blood T cell repertoires in COVID-19. Study in general: Samples representing acute and convalescent COVID-19 were sourced from the United States, Italy and Spain. PBMCs, B-cell-depleted T cells, or T cells provided the cDNA or gDNA that made up the material.

This clone has just a few counts. As handled by the study authors: Nucleated cell counts were estimated from reference gene primer amplification. The protocol was immunoSEQ multiplex PCR, while the TCRdb copy is restricted to in-frame clones and leaves out a portion. V and J calls and clone size are as listed in that table; D and trimming were resolved from the DNA. The table includes 76,000 or so clones, about 80% detected once. The CDR3 has 14 residues. The germline V and J ends were trimmed by 3 bases and 7 bases, with 13 bases remaining between them. Looked up from germline, CDR1 is KGHSH and CDR2 is LQKENI.

The sequence came from a man aged 50-59 years with acute or convalescent COVID-19. Input material: peripheral blood. The rearrangement uses TRBV18 and TRBJ2-1; D gene unclear. CDR3 DNA sequence: TGTGCCAGCTCACCGGGCAACGGTCGGAATGAGCAGTTCTTC. It encodes CASSPGNGRNEQFF.